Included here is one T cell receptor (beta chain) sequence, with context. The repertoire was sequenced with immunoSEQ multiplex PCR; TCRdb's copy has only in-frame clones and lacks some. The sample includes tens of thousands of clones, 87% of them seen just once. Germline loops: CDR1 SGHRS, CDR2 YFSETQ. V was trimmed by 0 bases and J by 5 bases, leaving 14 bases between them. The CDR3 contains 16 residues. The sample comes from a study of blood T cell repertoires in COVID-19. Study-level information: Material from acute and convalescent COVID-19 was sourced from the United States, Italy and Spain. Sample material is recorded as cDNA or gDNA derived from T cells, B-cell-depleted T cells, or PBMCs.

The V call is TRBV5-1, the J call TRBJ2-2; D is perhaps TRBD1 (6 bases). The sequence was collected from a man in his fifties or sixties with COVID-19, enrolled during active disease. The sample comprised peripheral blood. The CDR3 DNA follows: TGCGCCAGCAGCTTGGATTGGGGGCGCCGAACCGGGGAGCTGTTTTTT. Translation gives CASSLDWGRRTGELFF.